This TCR beta chain was recovered during a study of Ad26.COV2.S vaccination and SARS-CoV-2 variants. Germline V gives CDR1 SGHKS, CDR2 YYEKEE (reference sequence). This CDR3 has 16 amino acids. Trimming shortened V by 1 base and J by 4 bases, and 16 bases separated the two germline ends. TCRdb's copy holds only in-frame clones and misses some; the assay was immunoSEQ multiplex PCR. The table lists under 150,000 clones, about nine tenths of them singletons. The chain has TRBV5-5 and TRBJ2-3; D call uncertain. The origin of this receptor is a human donor who had recovered from COVID-19. The sequencing here drew on peripheral blood, taken after recovery from COVID-19. CDR3 nucleotide sequence: TGTGCCAGCAGCTTGAGTCTGTCGCTCGCGGCAGATACGCAGTATTTT. This encodes CASSLSLSLAADTQYF.